One sample yielded the 23 T cell receptor beta chains listed below, sequenced in a study of blood T cell repertoires in COVID-19. Using immunoSEQ multiplex PCR, the repertoire was profiled, and TCRdb retains in-frame clones only, with some absent. The table includes 95,000 to 150,000 clones, 86% detected once. Material for sequencing was peripheral blood. These receptors originate from a man in his forties with acute or convalescent COVID-19.

The rearrangement links TRBV7-3 to TRBJ1-1; TRBD1 matches at 7 bases. Germline V gene lookup returns CDR1 SGHTA and CDR2 FQGTGA. The length of the CDR3 is 17 residues. With 1 base clipped from V and 1 base from J, the junction kept 9 bases outside the gene matches. In DNA, the CDR3 is TGTGCCAGCAGCTTAAACGGCGGTACAGGGGCGAACACTGAAGCTTTCTTT. Amino acid sequence: CASSLNGGTGANTEAFF.

The CDR3 DNA sequence: TGTGCCAGCAGTACGGGGATTAGCAATCAGCCCCAGCATTTT. This codes for CASSTGISNQPQHF. J is TRBJ1-5 and V is TRBV25-1; D uncertain. Germline V CDR1 and CDR2: MGHDK, SYGVNS. The CDR3 is 14 residues long. V was clipped by 5 bases and J by 0 bases, with 8 bases between them. The full variable domain, in which reference TRBV25-1 and TRBJ1-5 provide the parts outside the CDR3, is EADIYQTPRYLVIGTGKKITLECSQTMGHDKMYWYQQDPGMELHLIHYSYGVNSTEKGDLSSESTVSRIRTEHFPLTLESARPSHTSQYLCASSTGISNQPQHFGDGTRLSIL.

The CDR3 DNA reads as TGTGCAAGTCGCTTAGATCTCCGGGACAAACAAGAGACCCAGTACTTC. Its protein product is CASRLDLRDKQETQYF. V and J are TRBV12-2 and TRBJ2-5; TRBD1 is the table's D call and was not checked against the DNA. TRBV12-2 is assigned pseudogene status. The CDR3 covers 16 residues.

The chain employs TRBV5-6 and TRBJ2-7; tentative D call: TRBD2 (5 bases). The CDR3 loop spans 14 amino acids. From germline, CDR1 is SGHDT and CDR2 YYEEEE. The ends were cut back, 3 bases at V and 3 bases at J, with 13 bases in the middle. The CDR3 reads CASSSGSWGYEQYF. The DNA of the CDR3 is TGTGCCAGCAGCTCGGGGAGTTGGGGCTACGAGCAGTACTTC.

CDR3 protein: CASSVGQGARTPLHF. Written as DNA, the CDR3 is TGTGCCAGCAGTGTGGGACAGGGGGCAAGGACACCCCTCCACTTT. This sequence joins TRBV27 and TRBJ1-6; 12 nucleotides line up with TRBD1. Germline CDR1 reads MNHEY; CDR2 reads SMNVEV (reference sequence). J was trimmed by 11 bases and V by 5 bases; bases with no gene match: 7. The CDR3 runs to 15 residues.

The chain employs TRBV15 and TRBJ2-1, with no clear D. V lost 5 bases, J lost 10 bases, and 18 bases lay in between. This CDR3 contains 14 residues. Germline V lookup: CDR1 LNHNV, CDR2 YYDKDF (reference sequence). The CDR3 DNA reads TGTGCCACCAGCTCGCTCACGACTTCCGGGGAGCAGTTCTTC. It codes for CATSSLTTSGEQFF.

The chain is built from TRBV19 and TRBJ2-1; D is perhaps TRBD2 (7 bases). The germline V gene encodes CDR1 LNHDA and CDR2 SQIVND (reference sequence). Trimming cost V 10 bases and J 7 bases, with 23 bases left between them. This CDR3 contains 15 residues. CDR3 in DNA: TGTGCCACCTCCCACCAAGGGGGGGCGGGGAATGAGCAGTTCTTC. This sequence encodes CATSHQGGAGNEQFF. Together with reference TRBV19 and TRBJ2-1, the CDR3 gives the full variable domain: DGGITQSPKYLFRKEGQNVTLSCEQNLNHDAMYWYRQDPGQGLRLIYYSQIVNDFQKGDIAEGYSVSREKKESFPLTVTSAQKNPTAFYLCATSHQGGAGNEQFFGPGTRLTVL.

J is TRBJ1-4 and V is TRBV15, with 7 bases identical to TRBD1. V gave up 5 bases and J gave up 8 bases; unmatched junction bases: 11. Germline V gene data show CDR1 as LNHNV and CDR2 as YYDKDF (reference sequence). This CDR3 region has 15 residues. As DNA, the CDR3 is TGTGCCACCAGCGTTAGACAGGGAACGGGAGAAAAACTGTTTTTT. It specifies CATSVRQGTGEKLFF. The full variable domain, completed using reference TRBV15 and TRBJ1-4, is DAMVIQNPRYQVTQFGKPVTLSCSQTLNHNVMYWYQQKSSQAPKLLFHYYDKDFNNEADTPDNFQSRRPNTSFCFLDIRSPGLGDTAMYLCATSVRQGTGEKLFFGSGTQLSVL.

V usage is TRBV11-3 and J usage is TRBJ2-1; TRBD2 matches 10 bases. V shed 5 bases and J 9 bases; nucleotides not matched to a gene: 13. This CDR3 contains 16 residues. Germline CDR1 is SGHNT and CDR2 is YENEEA. For the CDR3, the DNA is TGTGCCAGCAGCGGCGGTAGCGGGAGGCGTCGTGGTGAGCAGTTCTTC. This codes for CASSGGSGRRRGEQFF.

The genes are TRBV29-1 and TRBJ1-3; 8 bases agree with TRBD1. Germline V gene data show CDR1 as SQVTM and CDR2 as ANQGSEA. V dropped 4 bases and J dropped 7; count of bases not matched to a gene: 6. The CDR3 consists of 13 residues. The DNA for the CDR3 is TGCAGCGTTGGACTGAGACAGGGGAACACCATATATTTT. As protein: CSVGLRQGNTIYF.

The J gene is TRBJ1-6, the V gene TRBV6-4; D is perhaps TRBD1 (6 bases). CDR1 is MRHNA and CDR2 is SNTAGT in the germline V gene. Trimming pared 6 bases from V and 10 bases from J, leaving 31 bases between. The CDR3 runs to 19 residues. The CDR3 protein is CASRAPEGPSQGRGSPLHF. The CDR3 region has the DNA TGTGCCAGCAGGGCCCCGGAAGGGCCCTCACAGGGTAGAGGATCACCCCTCCACTTT.

The rearrangement links TRBV13 to TRBJ1-6; 8 bases match TRBD1. CDR1 is PRHDT and CDR2 is FYEKMQ in the germline V gene (reference sequence). V trimming: 0 bases; J trimming: 6 bases; junction bases outside the gene matches: 10. CDR3 size: 18 residues. The CDR3: CASSLGTGVAMGNSPLHF. In DNA form, the CDR3 reads TGTGCCAGCAGCTTAGGGACAGGGGTCGCCATGGGTAATTCACCCCTCCACTTT.

This clone was observed once. The chain links TRBV19 to TRBJ2-1; D call uncertain. V was clipped by 3 bases and J by 6 bases, with 18 bases between them. The CDR3 consists of 16 residues. Germline-derived CDR1 and CDR2 are LNHDA and SQIVND (reference sequence). The CDR3 loop is CASSILGPNGGNEQFF. The CDR3 DNA follows: TGTGCCAGTAGTATTTTGGGTCCCAACGGCGGCAATGAGCAGTTCTTC.

The chain links TRBV3-1 (or the pseudogene TRBV3-2) to TRBJ1-3, with 8 bases matching TRBD1. The junction had 5 bases not matched to a gene; V was cut back by 6 bases and J by 4 bases. Looked up from germline, CDR1 is LGHDT and CDR2 is YNNKEL (reference sequence). The CDR3 runs 14 residues. CDR3 loop: CASRRTGPGNTIYF. CDR3 bases: TGTGCCAGCAGGCGGACAGGGCCAGGAAACACCATATATTTT.

This sequence joins TRBV9 and TRBJ1-2, with 7 positions matching TRBD1. In germline, CDR1 is SGDLS, CDR2 YYNGEE. The CDR3 runs to 14 residues. The V gene end was trimmed by 0 bases and the J gene end by 5 bases; junction bases not matched to a gene: 4. This chain's CDR3 is CASSVGQGKYGYTF. CDR3 DNA: TGTGCCAGCAGCGTAGGACAGGGAAAATATGGCTACACCTTC. The complete variable domain, with remaining parts taken from reference TRBV9 and TRBJ1-2, reads DSGVTQTPKHLITATGQRVTLRCSPRSGDLSVYWYQQSLDQGLQFLIQYYNGEERAKGNILERFSAQQFPDLHSELNLSSLELGDSALYFCASSVGQGKYGYTFGSGTRLTVV.

The chain uses TRBV11-2 and TRBJ2-7; D is uncertain. CDR3 length equals 13 residues. Germline V lookup: CDR1 SGHAT, CDR2 FQNNGV. With 3 bases removed from V and 2 bases from J, the gap between germline ends came to 8 bases. CDR3 amino acids: CASSFAVPYEQYF. DNA for the CDR3: TGTGCCAGCAGCTTTGCGGTACCCTACGAGCAGTACTTC.

The chain couples TRBV5-1 to TRBJ1-2; TRBD1 might be the D (5 bases). Germline CDR1 is SGHRS and CDR2 is YFSETQ. The V gene lost 3 bases and the J gene lost 8 bases, with 14 bases spanning the gap. The CDR3 runs to 13 residues. CDR3 DNA sequence: TGCGCCAGCAGCTGGGGCAGTAACGGAGGCTACACCTTC. It translates to CASSWGSNGGYTF. The entire variable domain, with the rest obtained from reference TRBV5-1 and TRBJ1-2, is as follows: KAGVTQTPRYLIKTRGQQVTLSCSPISGHRSVSWYQQTPGQGLQFLFEYFSETQRNKGNFPGRFSGRQFSNSRSEMNVSTLELGDSALYLCASSWGSNGGYTFGSGTRLTVV.

The rearrangement uses TRBV27 and TRBJ2-1, with 8 bases matching TRBD1. The germline CDR1 and CDR2 sequences are MNHEY and SMNVEV (reference sequence). This CDR3 comprises 17 residues. Trimming cost V 4 bases and J 8 bases; bases outside gene matches: 16. The CDR3 protein is CASSYTQGAFAEYEQFF. The CDR3 DNA sequence: TGTGCCAGCAGTTATACCCAGGGGGCTTTTGCCGAATATGAGCAGTTCTTC.

V gene TRBV19 combines with J gene TRBJ1-1; D uncertain. From germline, CDR1 is LNHDA and CDR2 SQIVND (reference sequence). V was trimmed by 10 bases and J by 1 base, leaving 16 bases between them. This CDR3 is 14 amino acids long. CDR3 loop: CATIDKGRNTEAFF. The DNA for the CDR3 is TGTGCCACTATCGACAAAGGGAGGAACACTGAAGCTTTCTTT.

The sample holds a few counts of this clone. The genes are TRBV11-3 and TRBJ2-5, with 8 bases lining up with TRBD2. The CDR3 is 14 residues long. V was pared by 2 bases and J by 7 bases, with 6 bases of the junction left unmatched. Germline CDR1 is SGHNT and CDR2 is YENEEA. The CDR3 region is CASSLSSGGGTQYF. DNA for the CDR3: TGTGCCAGCAGCTTAAGTTCCGGGGGGGGGACCCAGTACTTC.

The chain joins TRBV7-8 to TRBJ1-2, with D perhaps matching TRBD1 (5 bases). V was clipped by 6 bases and J by 0 bases, with 14 bases between them. Germline CDR1 SGHVS, CDR2 FQNEAQ. This CDR3 comprises 15 residues. CDR3 sequence reads: CASRDNRRPNYGYTF. CDR3 nucleotides: TGTGCCAGCAGGGATAACAGGAGACCTAACTATGGCTACACCTTC. Looking up the rest from reference TRBV7-8 and TRBJ1-2 gives the full variable domain: GAGVSQSPRYKVAKRGQDVALRCDPISGHVSLFWYQQALGQGPEFLTYFQNEAQLDKSGLPSDRFFAERPEGSVSTLKIQRTQQEDSAVYLCASRDNRRPNYGYTFGSGTRLTVV.

This clone was detected a few times. V is TRBV7-2 and J is TRBJ1-5; 8 bases match TRBD1. CDR3 size: 15 residues. Germline V CDR1 and CDR2: SGHTA, FQGNSA. Trimming took 1 base from V and 7 from J; bases not matched to a gene: 6. CDR3 protein: CASSLGRTGTQPQHF. CDR3 in DNA: TGTGCCAGCAGCTTAGGTCGGACAGGGACACAGCCCCAGCATTTT.

This chain connects TRBV28 to TRBJ1-2, with 11 bases matching TRBD1. Trimming cost V 6 bases and J 5 bases; bases outside gene matches: 8. This CDR3 comprises 15 residues. Germline-derived CDR1 and CDR2 are MDHEN and SYDVKM. The CDR3 here is CASSQIRDRGYGYTF. The CDR3 region has the DNA TGTGCCAGCAGCCAAATCCGGGACAGGGGGTATGGCTACACCTTC.